Below are 22 T cell receptor beta chains sequenced from a single sample in a study of shared clonotypes between healthy human individuals. Data came from immunoSEQ multiplex PCR; TCRdb stores just in-frame clones and leaves some out. Altogether 1.5 million to 1.9 million clones are present, around 98% being singletons, with the ten largest covering 0.4% to 0.55%. Source material: naive CD4+ T cells sorted from blood. The subset here: CD45RA+ positively selected. These receptors were taken from a man aged 30-40 years in good health.

The V gene is TRBV6-1, the J gene TRBJ1-5, with TRBD1 identical over 7 bases. CDR1 and CDR2 from the germline V gene are MNHNS and SASEGT. The CDR3 spans 14 residues. V lost 3 bases and J lost 6; bases outside the gene matches: 5. CDR3 sequence: CASSDRGEGQPQHF. In DNA, the CDR3 is TGTGCCAGCAGTGACAGGGGGGAAGGTCAGCCCCAGCATTTT.

V and J are TRBV7-9 and TRBJ2-2; D possibly corresponds to TRBD1 (5 bases). This CDR3 has 11 amino acids. From germline, CDR1 is SEHNR and CDR2 FQNEAQ (reference sequence). V lost 10 bases, J lost 5 bases, and 8 bases lay in between. Written as DNA, the CDR3 is TGTGCCATTCCAGGGACCGGGGAGCTGTTTTTT. Translating gives CAIPGTGELFF.

This chain connects TRBV19 to TRBJ1-2; no firm D call. CDR1 and CDR2 from the germline V gene are LNHDA and SQIVND (reference sequence). Trimming left V 5 bases short and J 8 bases short, with 12 bases between. CDR3 length equals 12 residues. The CDR3 sequence is CASSFASGGYTF. The CDR3 DNA reads TGTGCCAGTAGTTTCGCCTCTGGAGGCTACACCTTC.

The chain has TRBV19 and TRBJ1-5; no firm D call. V lost 5 bases and J lost 5, with 7 bases in between. Germline assignment: CDR1 LNHDA and CDR2 SQIVND (reference sequence). The CDR3 runs 12 residues. The DNA for the CDR3 is TGTGCCAGTAGTTTGTTGGATCAGCCCCAGCATTTT. It encodes CASSLLDQPQHF.

The V gene is TRBV18, the J gene TRBJ1-5; tentatively, D is TRBD1 (5 bases). In germline, CDR1 is KGHSH, CDR2 LQKENI. The CDR3 loop spans 15 amino acids. V was pared by 4 bases and J by 0 bases, with 10 bases between. For the CDR3, the DNA is TGTGCCAGCTCACAGACAGTTAATAGCAATCAGCCCCAGCATTTT. Protein: CASSQTVNSNQPQHF.

The chain has TRBV6-1 and TRBJ2-7; D not resolved. Germline V CDR1 and CDR2: MNHNS, SASEGT. The CDR3 is 12 residues long. Trimming cost V 6 bases and J 2 bases, with 8 bases left between them. In DNA, the CDR3 is TGTGCCAGCAGGACTTCTACCTACGAGCAGTACTTC. Residues: CASRTSTYEQYF.

With regard to this clone: The same CDR3 also results from other DNA sequences found in this sample. This chain joins TRBV9 and TRBJ2-1; D perhaps matches TRBD2 (5 bases). V lost 0 bases and J lost 4, with 8 bases in between. The CDR3 extends over 14 amino acids. Germline V lookup: CDR1 SGDLS, CDR2 YYNGEE. This CDR3 is CASSVATGYNEQFF. The CDR3 DNA reads as TGTGCCAGCAGCGTAGCGACGGGATACAATGAGCAGTTCTTC.

This chain joins TRBV11-2 and TRBJ2-1, with TRBD2 matching over 15 bases. V shed 6 bases, J shed 10 bases, and the junction held 7 bases outside the gene matches. The germline gives CDR1 SGHAT, CDR2 FQNNGV. The CDR3 consists of 15 residues. For the CDR3, the DNA is TGTGCCAGCAGTCGCCAGGGACTAGCGGGAGGAGAGCAGTTCTTC. Amino acid sequence: CASSRQGLAGGEQFF.

V and J are TRBV27 and TRBJ1-5; D ambiguous. Germline values: CDR1 MNHEY, CDR2 SMNVEV (reference sequence). The CDR3 covers 16 residues. Trimming removed 5 bases at V and 0 bases at J, with 14 bases between. CDR3 amino acids: CASSHGFAGSNQPQHF. Here the CDR3 DNA reads TGTGCCAGCAGTCATGGGTTCGCAGGTAGCAATCAGCCCCAGCATTTT.

This chain uses TRBV5-4 with TRBJ2-2; D is undetermined. The CDR3 loop spans 14 amino acids. CDR1 is SGHNT and CDR2 is YYREEE in the germline V gene (reference sequence). The V and J ends lost 0 bases and 1 base respectively, with 4 bases between them. CDR3 protein: CASSLGGNTGELFF. The CDR3 region has the DNA TGTGCCAGCAGCTTGGGCGGGAACACCGGGGAGCTGTTTTTT.

The gene calls are TRBV7-8 and TRBJ2-5; 9 bases agree with TRBD2. CDR3 length equals 14 residues. V lost 3 bases, J lost 1 base, and 0 bases stayed unmatched. The germline CDR1 and CDR2 sequences are SGHVS and FQNEAQ. This CDR3 reads CASSLTSGQETQYF. DNA of the CDR3: TGTGCCAGCAGCTTGACTAGCGGCCAAGAGACCCAGTACTTC.

CDR3 DNA sequence: TGTGCCAGCAGTTTAGAACTCCGTAGCGGGAAGTACGAGCAGTACTTC. Translation gives CASSLELRSGKYEQYF. V is TRBV28 and J is TRBJ2-7; 8 bases match TRBD2. This CDR3 region has 16 residues. J was trimmed by 4 bases and V by 2 bases; bases with no gene match: 10. Germline CDR1 MDHEN, CDR2 SYDVKM. Supplemented by reference TRBV28 and TRBJ2-7, the full variable domain reads DVKVTQSSRYLVKRTGEKVFLECVQDMDHENMFWYRQDPGLGLRLIYFSYDVKMKEKGDIPEGYSVSREKKERFSLILESASTNQTSMYLCASSLELRSGKYEQYFGPGTRLTVT.

This chain links TRBV5-4 with TRBJ1-5; D gene unclear. V dropped 2 bases and J dropped 6 bases, with 6 bases sitting between them. The V gene's germline CDR1 is SGHNT and CDR2 YYREEE (reference sequence). The CDR3 contains 12 residues. CDR3 region: CASSFAGQPQHF. DNA of the CDR3: TGTGCCAGCAGCTTCGCCGGTCAGCCCCAGCATTTT.

This rearrangement joins TRBV18 to TRBJ2-1; 8 nucleotides line up with TRBD1. The germline V gene has CDR1 KGHSH and CDR2 LQKENI. CDR3 length equals 16 residues. V gave up 3 bases and J gave up 7 bases; unmatched junction bases: 11. CDR3 sequence (DNA): TGTGCCAGCTCACCCTACCGGGACAGGACGCGGAATGAGCAGTTCTTC. It encodes CASSPYRDRTRNEQFF.

The chain uses TRBV18 and TRBJ2-2, with D maybe TRBD1 (5 bases). This CDR3 has 16 amino acids. V dropped 1 base and J dropped 2 bases, with 11 bases sitting between them. In germline, CDR1 is KGHSH, CDR2 LQKENI. The CDR3 coding sequence is TGTGCCAGCTCACCACTTATCTGGGGCAACACCGGGGAGCTGTTTTTT. Its translation is CASSPLIWGNTGELFF. The full variable domain, its missing parts supplied by reference TRBV18 and TRBJ2-2, is NAGVMQNPRHLVRRRGQEARLRCSPMKGHSHVYWYRQLPEEGLKFMVYLQKENIIDESGMPKERFSAEFPKEGPSILRIQQVVRGDSAAYFCASSPLIWGNTGELFFGEGSRLTVL.

The chain couples TRBV5-1 to TRBJ1-1; tentative D call: TRBD1 (5 bases). This CDR3 contains 15 residues. Trimming removed 0 bases at V and 0 bases at J, with 9 bases between. Germline V gene data show CDR1 as SGHRS and CDR2 as YFSETQ. CDR3: CASSLGGRVNTEAFF. DNA for the CDR3: TGCGCCAGCAGCTTGGGAGGCAGGGTGAACACTGAAGCTTTCTTT.

A single count supports this clone. The rearrangement links TRBV10-3 to TRBJ1-4, with D perhaps matching TRBD1 (6 bases). The CDR3 sequence is 16 residues long. Trimming took 10 bases from V and 3 from J, leaving 21 bases between them. Germline assignment: CDR1 ENHRY and CDR2 SYGVKD. The CDR3 nucleotides are TGTGCCACCAGCCAGGGGTCCCACGAAGCTAATGAAAAACTGTTTTTT. Translated, it gives CATSQGSHEANEKLFF.

The rearrangement links TRBV7-6 to TRBJ2-7, with 12 bases lining up with TRBD1. The CDR3 consists of 16 residues. Trimming cost V 0 bases and J 4 bases; bases outside gene matches: 4. Germline lookup yields CDR1 SGHVS and CDR2 FNYEAQ. The CDR3 region is CASSLAWDRGHYEQYF. CDR3 nucleotide sequence: TGTGCCAGCAGCTTAGCTTGGGACAGGGGGCATTACGAGCAGTACTTC.

The chain combines TRBV6-1 with TRBJ2-1; D not certain. V was shortened by 0 bases and J by 3 bases, with 15 bases between the two germline ends. The CDR3 is 17 amino acids. Germline V gene lookup returns CDR1 MNHNS and CDR2 SASEGT. CDR3 DNA sequence: TGTGCCAGCAGTGAAGCACGAGTAAATTTCGGCTACAATGAGCAGTTCTTC. Translated, it gives CASSEARVNFGYNEQFF.

The chain links TRBV7-8 to TRBJ2-5; D not resolved. V was shortened by 3 bases and J by 5 bases, with 7 bases between the two germline ends. Germline V gives CDR1 SGHVS, CDR2 FQNEAQ. This CDR3 has 12 amino acids. CDR3 DNA sequence: TGTGCCAGCAGCTTCCTGGAGGAGACCCAGTACTTC. This sequence encodes CASSFLEETQYF. The full variable domain, in which reference TRBV7-8 and TRBJ2-5 provide the parts outside the CDR3, is GAGVSQSPRYKVAKRGQDVALRCDPISGHVSLFWYQQALGQGPEFLTYFQNEAQLDKSGLPSDRFFAERPEGSVSTLKIQRTQQEDSAVYLCASSFLEETQYFGPGTRLLVL.

V gene TRBV28 combines with J gene TRBJ2-3, with D maybe TRBD2 (5 bases). The CDR3 has 13 residues. The germline V gene has CDR1 MDHEN and CDR2 SYDVKM. The ends were cut back, 10 bases at V and 5 bases at J, with 16 bases in the middle. CDR3 nucleotides: TGTGCCACCACAAGTACTAGTGAAGATACGCAGTATTTT. Translated, it gives CATTSTSEDTQYF.

This chain uses TRBV19 with TRBJ2-6; no firm D call. Germline CDR1 reads LNHDA; CDR2 reads SQIVND (reference sequence). CDR3 length equals 15 residues. The ends were cut back, 1 base at V and 2 bases at J, with 6 bases in the middle. The CDR3 DNA reads as TGTGCCAGTAGTATAGCGGAGACTGGGGCCAACGTCCTGACTTTC. It is translated as CASSIAETGANVLTF.